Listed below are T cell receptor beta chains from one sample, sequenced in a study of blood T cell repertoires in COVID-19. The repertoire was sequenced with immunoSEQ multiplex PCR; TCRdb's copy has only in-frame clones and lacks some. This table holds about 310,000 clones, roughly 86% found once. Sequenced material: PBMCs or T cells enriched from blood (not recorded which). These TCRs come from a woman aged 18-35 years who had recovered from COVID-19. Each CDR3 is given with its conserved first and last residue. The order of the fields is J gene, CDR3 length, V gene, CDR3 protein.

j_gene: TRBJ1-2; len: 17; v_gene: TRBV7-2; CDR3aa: CASSLGGGPRANYGYTF
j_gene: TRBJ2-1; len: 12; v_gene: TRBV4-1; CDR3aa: CASSQGAGDQFF
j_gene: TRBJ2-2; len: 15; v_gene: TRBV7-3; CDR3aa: CASSSRGQGAGELFF
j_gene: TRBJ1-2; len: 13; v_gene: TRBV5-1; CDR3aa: CASSLREDYGYTF
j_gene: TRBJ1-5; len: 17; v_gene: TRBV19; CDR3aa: CASSVPGSLDSNQPQHF
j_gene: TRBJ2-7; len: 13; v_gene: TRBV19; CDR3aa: CASSANRGSEQYF
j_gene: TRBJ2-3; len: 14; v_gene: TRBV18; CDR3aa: CASSPGLATDTQYF
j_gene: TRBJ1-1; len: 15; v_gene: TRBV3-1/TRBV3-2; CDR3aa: CASSHFRVRNTEAFF
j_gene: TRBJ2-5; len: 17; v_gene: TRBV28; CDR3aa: CASNFGGGQGPEETQYF
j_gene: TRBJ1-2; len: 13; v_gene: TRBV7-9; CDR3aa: CASSHRGSDGYTF
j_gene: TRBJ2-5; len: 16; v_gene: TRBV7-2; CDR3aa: CASSLAEGRRAETQYF
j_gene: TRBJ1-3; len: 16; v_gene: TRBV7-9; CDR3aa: CASSLPGLSSGNTIYF
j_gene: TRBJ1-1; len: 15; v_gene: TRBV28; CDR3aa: CASSLRRGGNTEAFF
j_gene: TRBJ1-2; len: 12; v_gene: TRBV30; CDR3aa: CAWSPRNYGYTF
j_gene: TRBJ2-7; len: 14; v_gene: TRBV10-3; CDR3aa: CAISPRQGPYEQYF
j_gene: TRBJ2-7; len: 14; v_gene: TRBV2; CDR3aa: CASTVEGNSYEQYF
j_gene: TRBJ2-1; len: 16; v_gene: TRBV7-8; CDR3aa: CASIPPGRGGDNEQFF
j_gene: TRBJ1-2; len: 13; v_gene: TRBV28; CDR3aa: CASSATDNYGYTF
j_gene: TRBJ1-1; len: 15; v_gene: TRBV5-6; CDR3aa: CASSFQGVIITEAFF
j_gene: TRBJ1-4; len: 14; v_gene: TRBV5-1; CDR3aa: CASGPDSYNEKLFF
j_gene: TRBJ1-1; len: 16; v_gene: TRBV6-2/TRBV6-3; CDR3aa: CASSYRGHRTNTEAFF
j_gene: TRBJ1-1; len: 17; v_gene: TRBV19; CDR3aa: CASSITIDRISDTEAFF
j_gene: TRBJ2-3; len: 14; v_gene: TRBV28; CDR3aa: CASSSAGSGDTQYF
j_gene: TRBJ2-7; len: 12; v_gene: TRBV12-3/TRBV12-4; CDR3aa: CATGDDSYEQYF
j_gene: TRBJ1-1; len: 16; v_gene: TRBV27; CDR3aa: CASSSPPGQRNTEAFF
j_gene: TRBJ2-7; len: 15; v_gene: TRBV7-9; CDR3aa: CASSFGTGGLYEQYF
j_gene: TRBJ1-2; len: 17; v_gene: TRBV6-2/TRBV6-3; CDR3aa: CASSPAGAGRNNYGYTF
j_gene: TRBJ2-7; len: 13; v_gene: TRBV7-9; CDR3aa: CASSLADRGEQYF
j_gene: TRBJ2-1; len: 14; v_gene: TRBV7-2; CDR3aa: CASSLVGSSNEQFF
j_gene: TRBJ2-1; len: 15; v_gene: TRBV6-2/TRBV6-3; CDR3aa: CASSFDRGRDNEQFF
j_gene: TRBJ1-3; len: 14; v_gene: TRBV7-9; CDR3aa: CASSLQAPGNTIYF
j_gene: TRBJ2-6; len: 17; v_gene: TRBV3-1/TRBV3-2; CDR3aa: CASSQPSRDYGANVLTF
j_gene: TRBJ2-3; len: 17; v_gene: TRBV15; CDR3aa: CATSRDIRLAGADTQYF
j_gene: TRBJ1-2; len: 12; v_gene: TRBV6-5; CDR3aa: CASSTTDYGYTF
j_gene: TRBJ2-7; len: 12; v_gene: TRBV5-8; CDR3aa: CASSFPRYEQYF
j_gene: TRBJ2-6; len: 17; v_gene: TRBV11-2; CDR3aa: CASSLEPGNAWANVLTF
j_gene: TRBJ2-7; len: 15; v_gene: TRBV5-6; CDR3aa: CASSPDRTSSYEQYF
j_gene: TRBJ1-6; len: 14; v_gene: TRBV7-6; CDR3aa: CASSQRSRESPLHF
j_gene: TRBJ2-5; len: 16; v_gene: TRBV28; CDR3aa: CASSPTGGGNQETQYF
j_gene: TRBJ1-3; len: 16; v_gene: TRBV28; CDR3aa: CASSSIQQAGGNTIYF
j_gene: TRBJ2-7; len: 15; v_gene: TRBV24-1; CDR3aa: CATSDPRQDSYEQYF
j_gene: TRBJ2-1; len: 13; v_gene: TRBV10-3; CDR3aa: CAISAGDYNEQFF
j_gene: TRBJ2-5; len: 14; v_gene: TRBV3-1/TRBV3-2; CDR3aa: CASSHIAGIETQYF
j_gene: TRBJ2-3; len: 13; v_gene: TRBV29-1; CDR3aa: CSVDHTDTDTQYF
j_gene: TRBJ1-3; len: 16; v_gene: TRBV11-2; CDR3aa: CASSLGTGIFGNTIYF
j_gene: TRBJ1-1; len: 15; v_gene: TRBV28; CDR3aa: CASSLHGRVNTEAFF
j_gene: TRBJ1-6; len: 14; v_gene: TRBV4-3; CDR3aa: CASRLDRSSSPLHF
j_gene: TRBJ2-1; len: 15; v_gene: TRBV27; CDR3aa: CASRPRGTSGSEQFF
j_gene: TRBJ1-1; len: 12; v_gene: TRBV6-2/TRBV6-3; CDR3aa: CASSRQGAEAFF
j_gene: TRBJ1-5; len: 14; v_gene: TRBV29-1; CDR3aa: CSALTGDSNQPQHF
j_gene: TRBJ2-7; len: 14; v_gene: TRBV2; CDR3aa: CASGQGVGHYEQYF